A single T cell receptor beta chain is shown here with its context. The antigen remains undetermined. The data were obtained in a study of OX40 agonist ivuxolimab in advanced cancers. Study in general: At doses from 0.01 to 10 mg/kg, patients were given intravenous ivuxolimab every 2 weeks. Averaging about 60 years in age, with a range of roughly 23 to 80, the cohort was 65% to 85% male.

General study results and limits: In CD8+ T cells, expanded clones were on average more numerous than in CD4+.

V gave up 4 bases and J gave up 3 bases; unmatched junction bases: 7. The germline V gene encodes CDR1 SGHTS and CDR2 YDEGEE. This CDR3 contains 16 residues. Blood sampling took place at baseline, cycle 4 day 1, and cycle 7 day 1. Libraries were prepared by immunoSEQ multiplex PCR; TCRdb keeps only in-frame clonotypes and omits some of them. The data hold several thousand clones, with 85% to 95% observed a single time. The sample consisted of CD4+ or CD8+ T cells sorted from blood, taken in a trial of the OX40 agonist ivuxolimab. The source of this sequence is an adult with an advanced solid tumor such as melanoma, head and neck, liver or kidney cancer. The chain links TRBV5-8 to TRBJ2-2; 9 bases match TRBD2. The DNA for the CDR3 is TGTGCCAGCAGCCGCGCGGGGGGGCTGGACACCGGGGAGCTGTTTTTT. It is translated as CASSRAGGLDTGELFF. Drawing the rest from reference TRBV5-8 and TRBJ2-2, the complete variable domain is EAGVTQSPTHLIKTRGQQATLRCSPISGHTSVYWYQQALGLGLQFLLWYDEGEERNRGNFPPRFSGRQFPNYSSELNVNALELEDSALYLCASSRAGGLDTGELFFGEGSRLTVL.